The 17 T cell receptor beta chains reported below all come from one sample, sequenced in a study of shared T cell receptors in the human thymus. Generated by immunoSEQ multiplex PCR, the TCRdb table keeps only in-frame clones and is missing some. Among some 760,000 clones listed, roughly 88% were seen once. The sample was also reused in another study, on human thymus T cells.

Specimen: thymocytes. These receptors were collected from a girl under two years old with a congenital heart defect.

CDR3 amino acids: CATSRGGKNRGRGTDTQYF. The CDR3 DNA reads as TGTGCCACCAGCAGAGGAGGAAAAAACAGGGGGCGAGGGACAGATACGCAGTATTTT. The chain has TRBV15 and TRBJ2-3, with 9 bases lining up with TRBD1. The CDR3 length is 19 residues. V lost 1 base, J lost 3 bases, and 14 bases stayed unmatched. CDR1 and CDR2 (germline): LNHNV, YYDKDF (reference sequence).

This chain connects TRBV10-3 to TRBJ2-7; perhaps TRBD1 as D (6 bases). V was pared by 3 bases and J by 3 bases, with 12 bases between. Germline V gene data show CDR1 as ENHRY and CDR2 as SYGVKD. The CDR3 is 14 amino acids. The DNA of the CDR3 is TGTGCCATCAGTGAAGGGGGACCTTTCTACGAGCAGTACTTC. Translating it yields CAISEGGPFYEQYF.

The V and J genes are TRBV30 and TRBJ1-4; 9 bases map to TRBD1. There are 14 residues in the CDR3. Germline V CDR1 and CDR2: GTSNPN, SVGIG (reference sequence). CDR3 loop: CASGTGPINEKLFF. The CDR3 nucleotides read TGTGCGTCCGGGACAGGGCCAATTAATGAAAAACTGTTTTTT. Supplemented by reference TRBV30 and TRBJ1-4, the full variable domain reads SQTIHQWPATLVQPVGSPLSLECTVEGTSNPNLYWYRQAAGRGLQLLFYSVGIGQISSEVPQNLSASRPQDRQFILSSKKLLLSDSGFYLCASGTGPINEKLFFGSGTQLSVL.

The rearrangement links TRBV7-9 to TRBJ1-4, with 7 positions matching TRBD1. Germline V CDR1 and CDR2: SEHNR, FQNEAQ (reference sequence). The CDR3 covers 14 residues. V trimming: 5 bases; J trimming: 8 bases; junction bases outside the gene matches: 8. CDR3 in amino acids: CASSAGQRSEKLFF. Written as DNA, the CDR3 is TGTGCCAGCAGCGCGGGACAGAGGAGCGAAAAACTGTTTTTT.

This clone was detected only once. The V and J genes are TRBV27 and TRBJ1-1; D is possibly TRBD1 (5 bases). The CDR3 extends over 18 amino acids. Deletions cut 0 bases from V and 2 bases from J, with 19 bases between. Germline CDR1 reads MNHEY; CDR2 reads SMNVEV (reference sequence). CDR3 loop: CASSLSGREEGKNTEAFF. CDR3 bases: TGTGCCAGCAGTTTATCTGGCAGGGAGGAAGGAAAAAACACTGAAGCTTTCTTT.

The CDR3 nucleotides are TGTGCCAGCAGCGTAGGACTAGCGGGGGGGCTTGGAGAGACCCAGTACTTC. Translated: CASSVGLAGGLGETQYF. The chain recombines TRBV9 with TRBJ2-5, with 14 bases identical to TRBD2. The V gene end was trimmed by 0 bases and the J gene end by 4 bases; junction bases not matched to a gene: 5. The CDR3 totals 17 residues. CDR1 is SGDLS and CDR2 is YYNGEE in the germline V gene.

The V and J genes are TRBV11-2 and TRBJ2-5; 7 nucleotides align to TRBD1. CDR3 length: 15 amino acids. Germline lookup yields CDR1 SGHAT and CDR2 FQNNGV. V shed 3 bases, J shed 5 bases, and the junction held 9 bases outside the gene matches. In DNA form, the CDR3 reads TGTGCCAGCAGCTTGCCGGGACAGTCGAAGGAGACCCAGTACTTC. It codes for CASSLPGQSKETQYF. Full variable domain (missing parts from reference TRBV11-2 and TRBJ2-5): EAGVAQSPRYKIIEKRQSVAFWCNPISGHATLYWYQQILGQGPKLLIQFQNNGVVDDSQLPKDRFSAERLKGVDSTLKIQPAKLEDSAVYLCASSLPGQSKETQYFGPGTRLLVL.

This chain connects TRBV29-1 to TRBJ1-1; D is perhaps TRBD1 (6 bases). The V end lost 6 bases, the J end lost 6 bases, and 23 bases lay between the germline ends. Germline V gives CDR1 SQVTM, CDR2 ANQGSEA. The CDR3 is 15 amino acids. The chain's CDR3 is CSVSDREKGLPEAFF. The DNA for the CDR3 is TGCAGCGTCTCGGACAGAGAGAAGGGCTTACCTGAAGCTTTCTTT.

V and J are TRBV11-2 and TRBJ2-5, with 10 bases lining up with TRBD2. Germline CDR1 SGHAT, CDR2 FQNNGV. CDR3 length: 17 amino acids. V lost 4 bases and J lost 2; bases outside the gene matches: 10. CDR3 nucleotides: TGTGCCAGCAGCTCCGTTGATCTAGCGGGGGCTCAAGAGACCCAGTACTTC. Amino acids: CASSSVDLAGAQETQYF. The variable domain in full, completed from reference TRBV11-2 and TRBJ2-5, reads EAGVAQSPRYKIIEKRQSVAFWCNPISGHATLYWYQQILGQGPKLLIQFQNNGVVDDSQLPKDRFSAERLKGVDSTLKIQPAKLEDSAVYLCASSSVDLAGAQETQYFGPGTRLLVL.

V gene TRBV18 combines with J gene TRBJ2-1; 15 nucleotides align to TRBD2. Germline V CDR1 and CDR2: KGHSH, LQKENI. The CDR3 consists of 20 residues. V lost 3 bases and J lost 0; bases outside the gene matches: 9. CDR3 sequence (DNA): TGTGCCAGCTCACCGATGGGACTAGCGGGGGGCATAAGCTCCTACAATGAGCAGTTCTTC. This encodes CASSPMGLAGGISSYNEQFF.

The V and J genes are TRBV5-1 and TRBJ1-4; D might be TRBD1 (5 bases). The V end lost 1 base, the J end lost 6 bases, and 16 bases lay between the germline ends. CDR3 length: 16 residues. The germline V gene encodes CDR1 SGHRS and CDR2 YFSETQ. CDR3 loop: CASSLQVGHEDEKLFF. The DNA of the CDR3 is TGCGCCAGCAGCTTGCAGGTGGGGCACGAGGATGAAAAACTGTTTTTT.

As for this clone: This same CDR3 is encoded by further DNA sequences in the sample. J is TRBJ2-6 and V is TRBV5-1; 8 nucleotides match TRBD1. Germline CDR1 reads SGHRS; CDR2 reads YFSETQ. With 6 bases clipped from V and 1 base from J, the junction kept 12 bases outside the gene matches. The CDR3 runs 18 residues. The CDR3 DNA reads as TGCGCCAGCAAGGAATGGACAGGGAGCCCTTCTGGGGCCAACGTCCTGACTTTC. Protein sequence: CASKEWTGSPSGANVLTF. The full variable domain, its missing parts supplied by reference TRBV5-1 and TRBJ2-6, is KAGVTQTPRYLIKTRGQQVTLSCSPISGHRSVSWYQQTPGQGLQFLFEYFSETQRNKGNFPGRFSGRQFSNSRSEMNVSTLELGDSALYLCASKEWTGSPSGANVLTFGAGSRLTVL.

The chain has TRBV7-9 and TRBJ2-1; 12 bases are a match to TRBD2. V lost 6 bases and J lost 5; bases outside the gene matches: 11. Germline values: CDR1 SEHNR, CDR2 FQNEAQ (reference sequence). The CDR3 covers 17 residues. CDR3 bases: TGTGCCAGCAGGCCATCTAGCGGGGGGGACCTTAACAATGAGCAGTTCTTC. Amino acids: CASRPSSGGDLNNEQFF.

The chain employs TRBV7-2 and TRBJ1-2, with 8 bases identical to TRBD1. The CDR3 extends over 13 amino acids. The ends lost 5 bases at V and 7 bases at J; junction bases unmatched: 6. From germline, CDR1 is SGHTA and CDR2 FQGNSA. The CDR3 nucleotides are TGTGCCAGCAGCGTGACAGGGGTCTCTGGCTACACCTTC. It yields the protein CASSVTGVSGYTF.

The chain couples TRBV27 to TRBJ2-3, with a tentative D call TRBD1 (6 bases). The CDR3 spans 16 residues. The V and J ends lost 3 bases and 2 bases respectively, with 15 bases between them. Germline lookup yields CDR1 MNHEY and CDR2 SMNVEV (reference sequence). CDR3 DNA sequence: TGTGCCAGCAGTTTGACGGACAGAAACTTCACAGATACGCAGTATTTT. This translates into CASSLTDRNFTDTQYF.

J is TRBJ2-3 and V is TRBV5-1; D may be TRBD2 (6 bases). Trimming cost V 5 bases and J 1 base, with 14 bases left between them. Germline V CDR1 and CDR2: SGHRS, YFSETQ. The CDR3 covers 15 residues. The CDR3 region is CASSAPAGCTDTQYF. The CDR3 DNA is TGCGCCAGCAGTGCCCCAGCGGGTTGCACAGATACGCAGTATTTT.

CDR3 sequence reads: CASSHNARSGGPYEQYF. The DNA of the CDR3 is TGTGCCAGCAGCCATAACGCCCGTAGCGGGGGCCCCTACGAGCAGTACTTC. The chain uses TRBV7-6 and TRBJ2-7, with 9 positions matching TRBD2. This CDR3 contains 17 residues. Unmatched junction bases numbered 13, after V lost 5 bases and J lost 2 bases. CDR1 and CDR2 from the germline V gene are SGHVS and FNYEAQ.